What follows are 27 T cell receptor beta chains derived from one specimen sequenced in a study of identifying expanded T cells in peripheral blood. This table comes from immunoSEQ multiplex PCR, and its TCRdb copy is limited to in-frame clones, with some not included. Among approximately 92,000 clones listed, around 83% were seen once. Source material: blood. These receptors all stem from a person between 18 and 75 years old in good health.

V gene TRBV5-1 combines with J gene TRBJ1-4; no reliable D call. Deletions cut 1 base from V and 3 bases from J, with 4 bases between. The CDR3 spans 13 residues. CDR1 and CDR2 from the germline V gene are SGHRS and YFSETQ. DNA for the CDR3: TGCGCCAGCAGCTTGAGCCCTAATGAAAAACTGTTTTTT. Its protein is CASSLSPNEKLFF.

CDR3 residues: CASSQTRGVTGELFF. The CDR3 DNA reads TGTGCCAGCAGCCAAACGCGGGGGGTTACCGGGGAGCTGTTTTTT. The chain uses TRBV7-7 and TRBJ2-2; TRBD2 aligns across 8 bases. The CDR3 consists of 15 residues. V dropped 5 bases and J dropped 5; count of bases not matched to a gene: 7. Germline V gene data show CDR1 as SSHAT and CDR2 as FNYEAQ (reference sequence). The full variable domain, rest sourced from reference TRBV7-7 and TRBJ2-2, is GAGVSQSPRYKVTKRGQDVTLRCDPISSHATLYWYQQALGQGPEFLTYFNYEAQPDKSGLPSDRFSAERPEGSISTLTIQRTEQRDSAMYRCASSQTRGVTGELFFGEGSRLTVL.

The rearrangement joins TRBV2 to TRBJ1-4, with D tentatively TRBD1 (6 bases). Germline lookup yields CDR1 SNHLY and CDR2 FYNNEI. The CDR3 is made up of 13 amino acids. The V end was cut by 6 bases, the J end by 5 bases, with 10 bases between. The CDR3, as DNA: TGTGCCAGCAGCGACAGGTTAAATGAAAAACTGTTTTTT. Translation: CASSDRLNEKLFF.

Within the sample, this clone is medium-sized. The chain is built from TRBV18 and TRBJ2-7; TRBD1 aligns across 8 bases. The germline V gene encodes CDR1 KGHSH and CDR2 LQKENI. The CDR3 is 16 amino acids. Losses at the gene ends were 3 bases for V and 5 bases for J; bases not matched to a gene: 12. The CDR3 nucleotides are TGTGCCAGCTCACCTTCGACCGGGACAGGACGGAACGAGCAGTACTTC. It specifies CASSPSTGTGRNEQYF.

The rearrangement joins TRBV7-2 to TRBJ2-1; D gene uncertain. There are 14 residues in the CDR3. V lost 5 bases to trimming and J lost 0 bases, with 8 bases between them. Germline V gene data show CDR1 as SGHTA and CDR2 as FQGNSA. This CDR3 is CASSLTGSYNEQFF. The DNA of the CDR3 is TGTGCCAGCAGCCTTACCGGCTCCTACAATGAGCAGTTCTTC.

This clone was picked up a small number of times. The V and J genes are TRBV6-5 and TRBJ1-5, with D possibly matching TRBD1 (5 bases). This CDR3 is built from 13 residues. V was clipped by 4 bases and J by 1 base, with 5 bases between them. Looked up from germline, CDR1 is MNHEY and CDR2 is SVGAGI. This CDR3 reads CASSWDSNQPQHF. The DNA for the CDR3 is TGTGCCAGCAGTTGGGACAGCAATCAGCCCCAGCATTTT.

This chain links TRBV7-8 with TRBJ1-2; no reliable D call. The germline V gene has CDR1 SGHVS and CDR2 FQNEAQ. The CDR3 sequence is 16 residues long. V shed 0 bases and J shed 4 bases, with 15 bases lying between them. The CDR3 DNA reads as TGTGCCAGCAGCTTAGCGTTGGCCGTTACCTCCTATGGCTACACCTTC. Protein: CASSLALAVTSYGYTF.

This clone was seen a single time. This chain uses TRBV6-6 with TRBJ2-7, with 9 bases fitting TRBD1. Looked up from germline, CDR1 is MNHNY and CDR2 is SVGAGI (reference sequence). This CDR3 region has 15 residues. With V trimmed by 2 bases and J by 0 bases, 2 bases remained unmatched. This chain's CDR3 is CASSYGTGLSYEQYF. The CDR3 bases are TGTGCCAGCAGTTACGGGACAGGGCTCTCCTACGAGCAGTACTTC.

J is TRBJ2-1 and V is TRBV9; D unclear. The CDR3 totals 14 residues. V gave up 0 bases and J gave up 10 bases, with 14 bases separating them. CDR1 SGDLS and CDR2 YYNGEE come from the germline V gene. The chain's CDR3 is CASSVAYYGVEQFF. CDR3 bases: TGTGCCAGCAGCGTAGCTTATTATGGGGTGGAGCAGTTCTTC.

The rearrangement links TRBV19 to TRBJ1-1; maybe TRBD1 (6 bases). The V end lost 5 bases, the J end lost 4 bases, and 14 bases lay between the germline ends. Germline V gene sequence: CDR1 LNHDA, CDR2 SQIVND (reference sequence). The CDR3 runs to 14 residues. Here the CDR3 reads CASSPQGRGTEAFF. CDR3 nucleotide sequence: TGTGCCAGTAGTCCCCAGGGGCGAGGCACTGAAGCTTTCTTT.

V and J are TRBV7-6 and TRBJ2-3; 7 nucleotides line up with TRBD2. Trimming removed 5 bases from V and 5 bases from J; junction bases left unmatched: 13. Germline V gene data show CDR1 as SGHVS and CDR2 as FNYEAQ. The CDR3 is made up of 16 amino acids. The CDR3 bases are TGTGCCAGCAGCCTCCCCCAGTGGGGCGGGGGAGATACGCAGTATTTT. It translates to CASSLPQWGGGDTQYF.

The V call is TRBV4-1, the J call TRBJ1-5, with D unclear. This CDR3 contains 17 residues. Germline CDR1 MGHRA, CDR2 YSYEKL. V was clipped by 1 base and J by 0 bases, with 13 bases between them. CDR3: CASSQGPVLYSNQPQHF. As DNA, the CDR3 is TGCGCCAGCAGCCAAGGGCCAGTTCTTTATAGCAATCAGCCCCAGCATTTT.

The gene calls are TRBV4-3 and TRBJ2-4; D is undetermined. The CDR3 covers 17 residues. The V gene's germline CDR1 is LGHNA and CDR2 YSLEER. V lost 0 bases to trimming and J lost 0 bases, with 12 bases between them. The CDR3 DNA follows: TGCGCCAGCAGCCAAGAGGCCCACACCTTAGCCAAAAACATTCAGTACTTC. It encodes CASSQEAHTLAKNIQYF.

This clone came up a few times. The V and J genes are TRBV10-3 and TRBJ1-2; D remains ambiguous. The germline gives CDR1 ENHRY, CDR2 SYGVKD. Trimming left V 4 bases short and J 8 bases short, with 14 bases between. The CDR3 loop spans 13 amino acids. The CDR3 region is CAISVGPPVGYTF. The DNA for the CDR3 is TGTGCCATCAGTGTAGGTCCTCCAGTGGGCTACACCTTC.

V usage is TRBV6-5 and J usage is TRBJ2-7; possible D gene TRBD1, 6 bases. CDR1 is MNHEY, CDR2 SVGAGI, per germline. The CDR3 is 15 amino acids. V lost 4 bases and J 3 bases, leaving 16 bases between the germline ends. The CDR3 nucleotides are TGTGCCAGCAGTTGGGAGACAGGAACTCTCTACGAGCAGTACTTC. The encoded protein is CASSWETGTLYEQYF.

V is TRBV7-2 and J is TRBJ2-5; 8 positions match TRBD1. After removal of 3 bases from V and 2 bases from J, the junction contained 5 bases not matched to a gene. CDR1 SGHTA and CDR2 FQGNSA come from the germline V gene. CDR3 length: 15 residues. The CDR3 sequence is CASSFPDRAQETQYF. Here the CDR3 DNA reads TGTGCCAGCAGCTTCCCGGACAGGGCACAAGAGACCCAGTACTTC.

The rearrangement uses TRBV25-1 and TRBJ2-1; perhaps TRBD1 as D (5 bases). The CDR3 length is 16 residues. Germline V gene data show CDR1 as MGHDK and CDR2 as SYGVNS. V lost 3 bases, J lost 0 bases, and 12 bases lay in between. The CDR3 sequence is CASSERIRDSYNEQFF. The CDR3 nucleotides read TGTGCCAGCAGTGAGCGAATCAGGGACTCCTACAATGAGCAGTTCTTC.

The V call is TRBV30, the J call TRBJ1-3; D ambiguous. V lost 4 bases and J 5 bases, leaving 9 bases between the germline ends. CDR1 GTSNPN and CDR2 SVGIG come from the germline V gene (reference sequence). The CDR3 is made up of 12 amino acids. The CDR3 is CAWKGPRNTIYF. CDR3 nucleotide sequence: TGTGCCTGGAAGGGCCCAAGAAACACCATATATTTT.

This chain joins TRBV18 and TRBJ1-1, with D unresolved. Germline V lookup: CDR1 KGHSH, CDR2 LQKENI. Trimming removed 3 bases at V and 0 bases at J, with 14 bases between. This CDR3 has 16 residues. Here the CDR3 reads CASSPQHMGMNTEAFF. CDR3 bases: TGTGCCAGCTCACCCCAGCACATGGGGATGAACACTGAAGCTTTCTTT.

The chain links TRBV19 to TRBJ1-3; no clear D gene. CDR3 length: 13 amino acids. V lost 3 bases to trimming and J lost 1 base, with 4 bases between them. Per the germline V gene, CDR1 is LNHDA and CDR2 is SQIVND (reference sequence). CDR3 sequence: CASSIGSGNTIYF. The CDR3 DNA follows: TGTGCCAGTAGTATCGGATCTGGAAACACCATATATTTT.

The rearrangement joins TRBV27 to TRBJ2-1, with D hard to call. CDR1 MNHEY and CDR2 SMNVEV come from the germline V gene (reference sequence). CDR3 length equals 15 residues. V was trimmed by 3 bases and J by 6 bases, leaving 15 bases between them. CDR3 nucleotide sequence: TGTGCCAGCAGTTTGGGCAGGATCTCGGTCAATGAGCAGTTCTTC. Translating gives CASSLGRISVNEQFF.

The chain joins TRBV30 to TRBJ1-2; tentatively, D is TRBD1 (5 bases). V lost 7 bases and J lost 4, with 13 bases in between. The CDR3 covers 12 residues. Germline V gene sequence: CDR1 GTSNPN, CDR2 SVGIG (reference sequence). CDR3: CASRGPSYGYTF. The DNA of the CDR3 is TGTGCCTCTAGGGGACCGAGCTATGGCTACACCTTC.

The chain carries TRBV6-1 and TRBJ2-5; D is unclear. Trimming took 3 bases from V and 2 from J, leaving 13 bases between them. Germline V CDR1 and CDR2: MNHNS, SASEGT. The CDR3 has 15 amino acids. DNA for the CDR3: TGTGCCAGCAGTGATCCGAGGATCTATCAAGAGACCCAGTACTTC. Protein product: CASSDPRIYQETQYF.

V usage is TRBV11-2 and J usage is TRBJ1-5; 7 nucleotides line up with TRBD1. The V gene end was trimmed by 1 base and the J gene end by 3 bases; junction bases not matched to a gene: 3. In germline, CDR1 is SGHAT, CDR2 FQNNGV. The CDR3 extends over 15 amino acids. The CDR3 DNA sequence: TGTGCCAGCAGCTTAGGGGGACAGTCCAATCAGCCCCAGCATTTT. Amino acid sequence: CASSLGGQSNQPQHF.

J is TRBJ1-5 and V is TRBV6-1; 10 nucleotides agree with TRBD1. Looked up from germline, CDR1 is MNHNS and CDR2 is SASEGT. The CDR3 extends over 15 amino acids. V lost 4 bases, J lost 5 bases, and 5 bases stayed unmatched. The DNA of the CDR3 is TGTGCCAGCAGTGTAAGGGACAGGGGTCATCAGCCCCAGCATTTT. It codes for CASSVRDRGHQPQHF.

This clone has only a few counts. The chain is built from TRBV5-5 and TRBJ2-5; D call uncertain. The germline V and J ends were trimmed by 4 bases and 2 bases, with 15 bases remaining between them. CDR1 SGHKS and CDR2 YYEKEE come from the germline V gene (reference sequence). The CDR3 spans 15 residues. CDR3 nucleotide sequence: TGTGCCAGCAGCACCCTTGATATGGCACAAGAGACCCAGTACTTC. Its translation: CASSTLDMAQETQYF.

V and J are TRBV2 and TRBJ2-5, with 11 bases matching TRBD1. Germline CDR1 and CDR2: SNHLY and FYNNEI. V lost 3 bases and J lost 5; bases outside the gene matches: 8. The CDR3 sequence is 16 residues long. CDR3 sequence reads: CASSEIGQGAFETQYF. DNA of the CDR3: TGTGCCAGCAGTGAGATTGGACAGGGGGCGTTCGAGACCCAGTACTTC.